The rows below give T cell receptor beta chains drawn from one sample of a study of CD4 T cell repertoires in COVID-19. The method was immunoSEQ multiplex PCR; TCRdb's version includes in-frame clones alone and lacks a portion of them. This sample carries approximately 1,400 clones, 16% of them seen once, and the ten largest clones take approximately 10%. These TCRs are of unknown antigen specificity. The sample here was central memory CD4+ T cells, cultured in vitro, taken after recovery from COVID-19. The receptors were gathered from a human donor who had COVID-19. Both conserved end residues are part of each CDR3. A D gene is named only where the DNA matches it firmly. Some rows have no size entry. The others give once, few or many, or a class for an expanded clone.

d_gene	len	abundance	v_gene	j_gene	CDR3nt	CDR3aa
TRBD2	16	medium-sized	TRBV9	TRBJ2-5	TGTGCCAGCAGCGTAGGGGCTAGCGGGTTACAAGAGACCCAGTACTTC	CASSVGASGLQETQYF
TRBD2	16	few	TRBV3-1/TRBV3-2	TRBJ2-3	TGTGCCAGCAGCCCACTAGCGGGGGCCCACACAGATACGCAGTATTTT	CASSPLAGAHTDTQYF
.	14	medium-sized	TRBV6-6	TRBJ1-6	TGTGCCAGCAGTTACCCCGAACAAGGTTCACCCCTCCACTTT	CASSYPEQGSPLHF
.	13	few	TRBV14	TRBJ2-7	TGTGCCAGCAGCCAACAAGTGTTGGGCGAGCAGTACTTC	CASSQQVLGEQYF
.	14	medium-sized	TRBV19	TRBJ2-7	TGTGCCAGTAGTATTGGTGTCACAATATACGAGCAGTACTTC	CASSIGVTIYEQYF
.	13	medium-sized	TRBV20-1	TRBJ1-6	TGCAGTGCTAGTGGGCAGATTCATTCACCCCTCCACTTT	CSASGQIHSPLHF
TRBD1	13	few	TRBV2	TRBJ1-1	TGTGCCAGCACTAGACAGGGAAAGACTGAAGCTTTCTTT	CASTRQGKTEAFF
TRBD2	15	.	TRBV20-1	TRBJ2-1	TGCAGTGCTGGTGGAAGCGGGAGCTCCTACAATGAGCAGTTCTTC	CSAGGSGSSYNEQFF
.	14	.	TRBV11-2	TRBJ2-3	TGTGCCAGCAGCTTATCTGTGACCACAGATACGCAGTATTTT	CASSLSVTTDTQYF
TRBD1	13	few	TRBV10-3	TRBJ2-3	TGTGCCATCAGTGATAGGGGGCAAGATACGCAGTATTTT	CAISDRGQDTQYF
.	14	medium-sized	TRBV7-9	TRBJ2-3	TGTGCCAGCAGCTCGACTGGGAGCACAGATACGCAGTATTTT	CASSSTGSTDTQYF
TRBD2	18	medium-sized	TRBV10-3	TRBJ2-1	TGTGCCATCAGTGGCCCTTTGCGGGGGGGCAGGGGACACGATGAGCAGTTCTTC	CAISGPLRGGRGHDEQFF
.	14	few	TRBV11-2	TRBJ2-3	TGTGCCAGCAGCTTAAGTCTATCCACAGATACGCAGTATTTT	CASSLSLSTDTQYF
.	14	medium-sized	TRBV6-6	TRBJ1-1	TGTGCCAGCAGTTATCCAGAAATGAACACTGAAGCTTTCTTT	CASSYPEMNTEAFF
.	14	few	TRBV2	TRBJ1-1	TGTGCCAGCAGTGAAAGCCGGGGTCGGATAGGGGCTTTCTTT	CASSESRGRIGAFF
TRBD1	15	once	TRBV15	TRBJ1-5	TGTGCCACCAGCAGAGAACAGGGGAGCAATCAGCCCCAGCATTTT	CATSREQGSNQPQHF
TRBD2	17	medium-sized	TRBV18	TRBJ2-1	TGTGCCAGCTCACCAGGGCTAGCGGGAGGGCCAGGCAATGAGCAGTTCTTC	CASSPGLAGGPGNEQFF
.	15	medium-sized	TRBV3-1/TRBV3-2	TRBJ1-3	TGTGCCAGCAGCCCTGACACCATCTCTGGAAACACCATATATTTT	CASSPDTISGNTIYF
TRBD2	16	.	TRBV3-1/TRBV3-2	TRBJ2-5	TGTGCCAGCAGCCAAGATCTGACTAGCGGCCAAGAGACCCAGTACTTC	CASSQDLTSGQETQYF
.	14	.	TRBV5-1	TRBJ2-1	TGCGCCAGCAGCTTGGGGGGACTTAACAATGAGCAGTTCTTC	CASSLGGLNNEQFF
.	14	.	TRBV6-6	TRBJ1-1	TGTGCCAGCAGTTACTCTGAGCGGAACACTGAAGCTTTCTTT	CASSYSERNTEAFF
.	14	large	TRBV6-6	TRBJ1-6	TGTGCCAGCAGTTACCCGGAGGGGGGTTCACCCCTCCACTTT	CASSYPEGGSPLHF
TRBD2	18	large	TRBV4-3	TRBJ2-1	TGCGCCAGCAGCCAAGATATCGGACTAGCGAACTATTACAATGAGCAGTTCTTC	CASSQDIGLANYYNEQFF
TRBD1	16	once	TRBV5-1	TRBJ2-7	TGCGCCAGCAGCTGGGGGGGGACAGGGCGTTCCTACGAGCAGTACTTC	CASSWGGTGRSYEQYF
.	14	few	TRBV6-6	TRBJ1-1	TGTGCCAGCAGTTACGCGGAGATGAACACTGAAGCTTTCTTT	CASSYAEMNTEAFF
.	11	medium-sized	TRBV10-3	TRBJ1-1	TGTGCCATCAGTGAGTCTTGGGGGGCTTTCTTT	CAISESWGAFF
.	12	few	TRBV10-3	TRBJ2-3	TGTGCCATCAGTGACTCTTCAGATACGCAGTATTTT	CAISDSSDTQYF
.	14	medium-sized	TRBV6-6	TRBJ1-1	TGTGCCAGCAGTTACCCCGAAGGGGGAACTGAAGCTTTCTTT	CASSYPEGGTEAFF
.	15	few	TRBV6-5	TRBJ2-2	TGTGGAGGAAGTATCGGGGGCCCTAACACCGGGGAGCTGTTTTTT	CGGSIGGPNTGELFF
TRBD2	17	few	TRBV10-1	TRBJ2-1	TGCGCCAGCAGTGAGGCTTCAATTCTAGCGGGAGAAAATGAGCAGTTCTTC	CASSEASILAGENEQFF
.	14	large	TRBV5-1	TRBJ1-2	TGCGCCAGCCGACCCGGGACGCAAATATATGGCTACACCTTC	CASRPGTQIYGYTF
.	15	medium-sized	TRBV5-5	TRBJ1-1	TGTGCCAGCAGCTTTCTTCCAGGAGGGAACACTGAAGCTTTCTTT	CASSFLPGGNTEAFF
.	14	medium-sized	TRBV2	TRBJ1-2	TGTGCCAGCAGCGCCTACGGACAGAACTATGGCTACACCTTC	CASSAYGQNYGYTF
.	16	large	TRBV3-1/TRBV3-2	TRBJ1-6	TGTGCCAGCAGCCAAGACAGGACCGACACCTATTCACCCCTCCACTTT	CASSQDRTDTYSPLHF
.	17	.	TRBV7-9	TRBJ1-6	TGTGCCAGCAGCCCAAACCCCTTCGTAGAGTTCGGTTCACCCCTCCACTTT	CASSPNPFVEFGSPLHF
.	14	medium-sized	TRBV5-1	TRBJ2-2	TGCGCCAGCAGCTTGGAAGGGAACACCGGGGAGCTGTTTTTT	CASSLEGNTGELFF
.	14	medium-sized	TRBV9	TRBJ2-3	TGTGCCAGCAGCTTCTCCGGGGAAGGAGATACGCAGTATTTT	CASSFSGEGDTQYF
TRBD1	13	.	TRBV7-2	TRBJ1-1	TGTGCCAGCAGCCCGGGACAGGGGGCGGGAGCTTTCTTT	CASSPGQGAGAFF
.	15	.	TRBV6-5	TRBJ2-7	TGTGCCAGCATCTCCAGCGGGCGGAGCTCCTACGAGCAGTACTTC	CASISSGRSSYEQYF
.	19	large	TRBV19	TRBJ2-3	TGTGCCAGTAGTGCCTCTTTAAAGGGGGAAAGCGGGAACACAGATACGCAGTATTTT	CASSASLKGESGNTDTQYF
.	14	.	TRBV6-5	TRBJ1-4	TGTGCCAGCAGTTACTCAGAACGAGGTGAAAAACTGTTTTTT	CASSYSERGEKLFF
TRBD2	16	medium-sized	TRBV18	TRBJ2-1	TGTGCCAGCTCACCTAGCGGGAGCCTGGCTGTCAATGAGCAGTTCTTC	CASSPSGSLAVNEQFF
.	14	few	TRBV3-1/TRBV3-2	TRBJ1-5	TGTGCCAGCAGCCCCCCCCAGGACACTTCGGCCCAGCATTTT	CASSPPQDTSAQHF
TRBD1	17	.	TRBV7-9	TRBJ1-3	TGTGCCAGCAGCTTGTGGACAGGGACCTTCTCTGGAAACACCATATATTTT	CASSLWTGTFSGNTIYF
.	14	.	TRBV30	TRBJ1-2	TGTGCCTGGAGGGGAACAGCCGCCAAGGGGGGCTACACCTTC	CAWRGTAAKGGYTF